This T cell receptor beta chain originates from a study of T cells in Graves' hyperthyroidism and ophthalmopathy. This clonotype was detected a few times. Amplified TCR beta CDR3 regions derived from RNA transcripts. HTBI primers drove first-round RT-PCR of the TCR CDR3. TCRdb ran MiXCR on the multiplex PCR reads and lists one entry per CDR3 protein. The sample yields nearly 110,000 distinct CDR3 sequences, approximately 16% seen once. The sample consisted of blood. The source is a woman aged 50 to 65 with Graves' hyperthyroidism.

The CDR3 DNA reads TGTGCCAGCAGTATACAGGGGCCGGGCAGGGAGCTGTTTTTT. It codes for CASSIQGPGRELFF. This sequence joins TRBV12-3 or TRBV12-4 and TRBJ2-2; TRBD1 agrees at 7 bases. The CDR3 spans 14 residues. The J segment lost 9 bases and the V segment lost 5 bases, leaving 9 bases of the junction unmatched.